This T cell receptor (beta chain) is drawn from a study of vaccination and CD4 T cells after COVID-19. Sequenced with the Oncomine TCR Beta short-read assay was DNA taken from cultured CD4+ T cells. Using the QIAamp micro DNA kit, genomic DNA was extracted from the CD4+ T cells that had been cultured. TCRdb processed the PCR reads anew with MiXCR; each CDR3 protein has one entry. This table holds 3,700 or so distinct CDR3 sequences, about 15% found once. This clonotype is categorized as large. The target antigen is unknown. The V gene's germline CDR1 is MRHNA and CDR2 SNTAGT. The CDR3 is 19 amino acids. J gave up 0 bases and V 2 bases, and 9 bases lay outside the gene matches. Described treatment: approximately 10-day PBMC culture with coronavirus spike peptide pools or control peptides (ViraFEST assay). Negative selection isolated the CD4+ T cells once the cells had been cultured for approximately ten days.

The chain uses TRBV6-4 and TRBJ1-5, with 11 bases lining up with TRBD1. Sequenced material: CD4+ T cells from blood, cultured in vitro. The receptor was isolated from a human donor who had recovered from COVID-19. The CDR3 loop is CASSDPGQGVGYSNQPQHF. Written as DNA, the CDR3 is TGTGCCAGCAGTGACCCGGGACAGGGGGTCGGATATAGCAATCAGCCCCAGCATTTT.